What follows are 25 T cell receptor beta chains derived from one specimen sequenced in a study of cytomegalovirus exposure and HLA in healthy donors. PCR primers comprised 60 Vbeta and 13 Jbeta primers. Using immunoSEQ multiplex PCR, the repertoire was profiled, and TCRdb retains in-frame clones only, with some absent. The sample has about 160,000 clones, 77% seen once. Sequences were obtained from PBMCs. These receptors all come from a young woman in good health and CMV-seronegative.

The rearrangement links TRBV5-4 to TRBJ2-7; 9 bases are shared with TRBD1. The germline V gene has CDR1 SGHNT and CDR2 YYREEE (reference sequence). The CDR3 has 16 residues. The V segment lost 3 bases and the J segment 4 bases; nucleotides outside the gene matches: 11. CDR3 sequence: CASSSYRGLTWYEQYF. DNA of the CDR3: TGTGCCAGCAGCTCCTACAGGGGGCTCACATGGTACGAGCAGTACTTC.

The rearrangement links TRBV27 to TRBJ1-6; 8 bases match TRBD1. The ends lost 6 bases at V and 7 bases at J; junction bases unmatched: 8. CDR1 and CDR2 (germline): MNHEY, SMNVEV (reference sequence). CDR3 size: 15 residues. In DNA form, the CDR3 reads TGTGCCAGCAGCACATCGGACAGGGACAATTCACCCCTCCACTTT. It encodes CASSTSDRDNSPLHF.

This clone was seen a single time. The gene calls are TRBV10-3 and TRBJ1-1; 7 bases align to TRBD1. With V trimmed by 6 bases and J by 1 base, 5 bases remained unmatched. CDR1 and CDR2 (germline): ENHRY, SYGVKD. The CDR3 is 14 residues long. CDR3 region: CAIRAGTENTEAFF. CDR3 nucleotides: TGTGCCATCAGAGCCGGGACAGAGAACACTGAAGCTTTCTTT.

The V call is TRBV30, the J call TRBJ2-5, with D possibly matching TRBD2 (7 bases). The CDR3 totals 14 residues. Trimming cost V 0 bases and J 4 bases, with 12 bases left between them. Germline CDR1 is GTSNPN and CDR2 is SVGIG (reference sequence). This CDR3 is CAWSVRGGAETQYF. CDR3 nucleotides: TGTGCCTGGAGTGTACGAGGGGGGGCAGAGACCCAGTACTTC.

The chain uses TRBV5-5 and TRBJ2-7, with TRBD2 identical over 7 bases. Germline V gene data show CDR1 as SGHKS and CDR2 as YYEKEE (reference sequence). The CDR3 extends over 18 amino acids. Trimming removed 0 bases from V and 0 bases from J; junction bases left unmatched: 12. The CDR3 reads CASSLGGRASGLSYEQYF. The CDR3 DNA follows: TGTGCCAGCAGCTTGGGTGGGAGGGCCAGCGGGCTCTCCTACGAGCAGTACTTC.

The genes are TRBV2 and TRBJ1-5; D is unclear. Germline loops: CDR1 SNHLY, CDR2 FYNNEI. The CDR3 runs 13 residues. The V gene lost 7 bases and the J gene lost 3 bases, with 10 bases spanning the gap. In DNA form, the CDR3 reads TGTGCCAGCAACAGAAATCCCAATCAGCCCCAGCATTTT. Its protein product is CASNRNPNQPQHF.

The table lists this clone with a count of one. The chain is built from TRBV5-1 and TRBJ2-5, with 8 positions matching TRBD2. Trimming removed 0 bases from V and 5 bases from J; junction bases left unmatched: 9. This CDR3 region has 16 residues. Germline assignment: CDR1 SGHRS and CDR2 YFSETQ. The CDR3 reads CASSLVGGGQDETQYF. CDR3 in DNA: TGCGCCAGCAGCTTGGTTGGCGGGGGGCAGGATGAGACCCAGTACTTC.

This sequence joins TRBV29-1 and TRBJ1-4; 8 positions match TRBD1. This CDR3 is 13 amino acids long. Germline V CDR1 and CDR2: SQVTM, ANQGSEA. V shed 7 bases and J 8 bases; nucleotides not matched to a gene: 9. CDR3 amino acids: CSALRGLGEKLFF. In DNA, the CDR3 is TGCAGCGCTCTCAGGGGGCTTGGGGAAAAACTGTTTTTT.

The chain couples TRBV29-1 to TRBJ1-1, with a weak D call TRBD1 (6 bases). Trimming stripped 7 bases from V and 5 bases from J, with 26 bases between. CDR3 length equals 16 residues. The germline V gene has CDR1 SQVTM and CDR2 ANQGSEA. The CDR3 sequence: CSGRGGPNEGYTEAFF. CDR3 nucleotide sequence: TGCAGCGGGAGGGGGGGACCGAACGAGGGGTATACTGAAGCTTTCTTT.

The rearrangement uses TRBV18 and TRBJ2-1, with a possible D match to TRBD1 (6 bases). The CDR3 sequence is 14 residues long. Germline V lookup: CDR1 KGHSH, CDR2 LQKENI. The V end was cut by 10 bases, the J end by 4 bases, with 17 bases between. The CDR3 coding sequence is TGTGCCACCCAGGGGCAGGGGAATTACAATGAGCAGTTCTTC. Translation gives CATQGQGNYNEQFF.

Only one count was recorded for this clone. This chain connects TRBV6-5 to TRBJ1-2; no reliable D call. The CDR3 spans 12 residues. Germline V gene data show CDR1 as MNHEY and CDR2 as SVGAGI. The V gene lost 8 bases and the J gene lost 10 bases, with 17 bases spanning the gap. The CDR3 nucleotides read TGTGCCAGCTATTACCAGTACGCTGACTACACCTTC. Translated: CASYYQYADYTF.

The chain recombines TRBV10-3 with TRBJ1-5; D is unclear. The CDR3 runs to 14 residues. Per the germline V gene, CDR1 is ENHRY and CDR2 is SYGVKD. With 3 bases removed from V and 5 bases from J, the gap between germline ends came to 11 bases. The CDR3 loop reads CAISDKEGYQPQHF. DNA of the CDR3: TGTGCCATCAGTGACAAGGAGGGCTATCAGCCCCAGCATTTT.

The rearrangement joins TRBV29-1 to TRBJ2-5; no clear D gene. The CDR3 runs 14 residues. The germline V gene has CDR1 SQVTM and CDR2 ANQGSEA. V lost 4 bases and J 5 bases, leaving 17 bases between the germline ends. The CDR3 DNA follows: TGCAGCGTTGGGTCTCCTATCGTCCGGGAGACCCAGTACTTC. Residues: CSVGSPIVRETQYF.

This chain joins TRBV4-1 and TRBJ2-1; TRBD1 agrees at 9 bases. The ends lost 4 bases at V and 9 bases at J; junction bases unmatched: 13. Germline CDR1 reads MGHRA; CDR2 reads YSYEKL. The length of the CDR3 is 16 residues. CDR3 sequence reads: CASSPGTGTGLSEQFF. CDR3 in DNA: TGCGCCAGCAGCCCCGGAACCGGGACAGGGTTATCTGAGCAGTTCTTC.

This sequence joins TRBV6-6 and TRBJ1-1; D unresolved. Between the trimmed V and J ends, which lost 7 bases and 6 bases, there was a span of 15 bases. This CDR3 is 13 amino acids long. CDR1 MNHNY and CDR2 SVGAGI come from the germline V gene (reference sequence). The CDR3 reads CASTRRILPEAFF. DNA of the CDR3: TGTGCCAGCACCCGCAGGATTCTTCCTGAAGCTTTCTTT.

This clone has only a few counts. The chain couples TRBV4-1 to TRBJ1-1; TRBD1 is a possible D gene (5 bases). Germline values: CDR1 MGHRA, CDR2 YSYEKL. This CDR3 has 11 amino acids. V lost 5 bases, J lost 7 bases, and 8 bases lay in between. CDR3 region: CASSKGREAFF. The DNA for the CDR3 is TGCGCCAGCAGCAAGGGGCGTGAAGCTTTCTTT.

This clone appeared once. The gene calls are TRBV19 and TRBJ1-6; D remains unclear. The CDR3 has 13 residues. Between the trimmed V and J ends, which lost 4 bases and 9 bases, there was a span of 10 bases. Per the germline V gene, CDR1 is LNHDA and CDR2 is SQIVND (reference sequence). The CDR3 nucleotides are TGTGCCAGTAGTACGAGTTTTGGTTCACCCCTCCACTTT. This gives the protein CASSTSFGSPLHF.

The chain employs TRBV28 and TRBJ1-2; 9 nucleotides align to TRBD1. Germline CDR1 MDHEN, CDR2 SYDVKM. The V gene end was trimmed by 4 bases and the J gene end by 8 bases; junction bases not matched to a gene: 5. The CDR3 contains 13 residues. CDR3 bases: TGTGCCAGCAGTTCAACAGGGGGCAGGGGCTACACCTTC. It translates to CASSSTGGRGYTF.

For the CDR3, the DNA is TGTGCCAGCAGCCATACTCCCCAGGGATATAATTCACCCCTCCACTTT. Protein product: CASSHTPQGYNSPLHF. The V gene is TRBV7-9, the J gene TRBJ1-6; TRBD1 might be the D (5 bases). With 5 bases removed from V and 4 bases from J, the gap between germline ends came to 15 bases. This CDR3 has 16 amino acids. The germline CDR1 and CDR2 sequences are SEHNR and FQNEAQ (reference sequence).

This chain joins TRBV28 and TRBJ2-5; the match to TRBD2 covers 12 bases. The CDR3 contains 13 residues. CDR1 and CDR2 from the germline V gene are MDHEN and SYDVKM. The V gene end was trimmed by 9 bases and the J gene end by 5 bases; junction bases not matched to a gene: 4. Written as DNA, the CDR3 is TGTGCCAGTGGGACTAGCGGGTGGGAGACCCAGTACTTC. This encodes CASGTSGWETQYF.

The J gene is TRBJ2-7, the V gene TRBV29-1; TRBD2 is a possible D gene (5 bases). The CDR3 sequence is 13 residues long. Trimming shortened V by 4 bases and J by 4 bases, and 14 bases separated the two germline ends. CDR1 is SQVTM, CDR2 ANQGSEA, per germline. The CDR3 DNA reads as TGCAGCGTTGGTGCCAGCGGTTCTTACGAGCAGTACTTC. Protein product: CSVGASGSYEQYF.

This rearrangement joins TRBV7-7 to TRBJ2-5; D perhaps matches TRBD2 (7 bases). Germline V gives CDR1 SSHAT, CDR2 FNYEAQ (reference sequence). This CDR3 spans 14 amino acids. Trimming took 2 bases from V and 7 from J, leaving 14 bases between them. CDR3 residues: CASSLNGGLATQYF. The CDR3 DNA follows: TGTGCCAGCAGCTTAAACGGGGGGCTGGCGACCCAGTACTTC.

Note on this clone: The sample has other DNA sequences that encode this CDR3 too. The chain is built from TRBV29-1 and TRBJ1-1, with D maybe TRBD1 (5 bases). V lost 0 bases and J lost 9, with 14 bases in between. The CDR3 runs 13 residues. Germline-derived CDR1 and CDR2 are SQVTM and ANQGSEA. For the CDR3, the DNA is TGCAGCGTTGAAGACTTAGGGCAGGGTCAAGCTTTCTTT. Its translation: CSVEDLGQGQAFF.

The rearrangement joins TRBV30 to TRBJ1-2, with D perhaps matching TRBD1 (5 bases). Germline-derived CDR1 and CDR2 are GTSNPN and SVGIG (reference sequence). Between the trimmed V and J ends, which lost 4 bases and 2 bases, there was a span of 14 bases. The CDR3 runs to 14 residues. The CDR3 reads CAWTPGAPNYGYTF. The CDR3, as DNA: TGTGCCTGGACCCCTGGGGCTCCCAACTATGGCTACACCTTC.

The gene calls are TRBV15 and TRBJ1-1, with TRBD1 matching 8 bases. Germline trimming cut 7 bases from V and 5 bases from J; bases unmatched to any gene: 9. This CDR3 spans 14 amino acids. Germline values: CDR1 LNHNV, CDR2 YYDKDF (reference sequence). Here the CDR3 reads CATTRRGQWTEAFF. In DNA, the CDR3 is TGTGCCACCACCCGCAGGGGGCAATGGACTGAAGCTTTCTTT.